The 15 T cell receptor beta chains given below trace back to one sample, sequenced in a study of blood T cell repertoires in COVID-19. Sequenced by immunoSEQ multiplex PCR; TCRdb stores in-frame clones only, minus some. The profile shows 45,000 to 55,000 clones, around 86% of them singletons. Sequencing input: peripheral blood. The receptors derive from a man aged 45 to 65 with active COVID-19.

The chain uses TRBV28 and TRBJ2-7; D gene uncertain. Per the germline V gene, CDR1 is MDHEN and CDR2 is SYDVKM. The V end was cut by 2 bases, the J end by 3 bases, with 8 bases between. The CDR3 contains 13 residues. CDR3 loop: CASSLEDLYEQYF. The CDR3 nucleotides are TGTGCCAGCAGTTTAGAGGATCTCTACGAGCAGTACTTC. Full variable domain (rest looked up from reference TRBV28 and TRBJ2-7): DVKVTQSSRYLVKRTGEKVFLECVQDMDHENMFWYRQDPGLGLRLIYFSYDVKMKEKGDIPEGYSVSREKKERFSLILESASTNQTSMYLCASSLEDLYEQYFGPGTRLTVT.

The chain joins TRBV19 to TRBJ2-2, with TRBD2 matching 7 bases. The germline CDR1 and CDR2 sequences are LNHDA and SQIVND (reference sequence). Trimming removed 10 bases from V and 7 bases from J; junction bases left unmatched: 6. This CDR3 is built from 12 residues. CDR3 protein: CATGAGDGELFF. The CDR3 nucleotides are TGTGCCACTGGGGCGGGGGACGGGGAGCTGTTTTTT.

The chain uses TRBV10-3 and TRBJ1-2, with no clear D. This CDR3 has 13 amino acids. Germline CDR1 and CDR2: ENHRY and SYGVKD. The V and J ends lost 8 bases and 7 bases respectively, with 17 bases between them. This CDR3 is CAIGSAGMSGYTF. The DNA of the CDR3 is TGTGCCATCGGGTCGGCGGGCATGAGTGGCTACACCTTC.

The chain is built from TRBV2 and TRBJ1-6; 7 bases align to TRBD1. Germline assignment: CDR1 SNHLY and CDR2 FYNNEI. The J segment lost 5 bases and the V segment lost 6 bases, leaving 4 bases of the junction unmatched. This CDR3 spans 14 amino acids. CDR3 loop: CASRRDRDNSPLHF. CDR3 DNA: TGTGCCAGCAGGAGAGACAGGGATAATTCACCCCTCCACTTT.

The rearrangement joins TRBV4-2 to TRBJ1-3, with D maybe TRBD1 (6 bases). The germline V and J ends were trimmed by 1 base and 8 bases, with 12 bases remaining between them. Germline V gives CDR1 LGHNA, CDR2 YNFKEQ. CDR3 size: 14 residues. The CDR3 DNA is TGTGCCAGCAGCCAAGGCGGACAGTTGTACACCATATATTTT. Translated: CASSQGGQLYTIYF.

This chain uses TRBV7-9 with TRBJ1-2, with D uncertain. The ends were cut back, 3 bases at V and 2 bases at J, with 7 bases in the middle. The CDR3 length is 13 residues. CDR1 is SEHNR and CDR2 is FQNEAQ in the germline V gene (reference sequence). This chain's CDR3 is CASSFNSNYGYTF. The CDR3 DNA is TGTGCCAGCAGCTTTAACAGCAACTATGGCTACACCTTC.

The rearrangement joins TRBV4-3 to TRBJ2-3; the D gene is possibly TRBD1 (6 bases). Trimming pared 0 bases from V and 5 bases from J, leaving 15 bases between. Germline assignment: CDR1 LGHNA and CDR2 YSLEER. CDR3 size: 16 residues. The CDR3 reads CASSQDPQGLEDTQYF. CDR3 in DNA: TGCGCCAGCAGCCAAGATCCGCAGGGGCTTGAAGATACGCAGTATTTT.

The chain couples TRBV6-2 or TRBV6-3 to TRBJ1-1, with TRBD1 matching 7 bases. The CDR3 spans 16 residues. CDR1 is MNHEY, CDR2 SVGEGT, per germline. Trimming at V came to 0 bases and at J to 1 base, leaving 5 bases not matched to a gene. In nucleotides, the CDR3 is TGTGCCAGCAGTTACTCAGCCGGGACAGAGAACACTGAAGCTTTCTTT. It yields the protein CASSYSAGTENTEAFF.

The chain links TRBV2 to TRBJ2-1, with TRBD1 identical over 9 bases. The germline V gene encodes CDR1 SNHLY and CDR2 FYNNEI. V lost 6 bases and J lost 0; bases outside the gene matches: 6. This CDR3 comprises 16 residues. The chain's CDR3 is CASRAGTGSSYNEQFF. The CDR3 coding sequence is TGTGCCAGCAGAGCGGGGACAGGGAGCTCCTACAATGAGCAGTTCTTC.

As DNA, the CDR3 is TGTGCCATCAGTACTAGCGGGGGCACAGATACGCAGTATTTT. Its translation is CAISTSGGTDTQYF. This chain joins TRBV10-3 and TRBJ2-3, with TRBD2 matching over 10 bases. The CDR3 has 14 amino acids. V dropped 5 bases and J dropped 1; count of bases not matched to a gene: 0. Per the germline V gene, CDR1 is ENHRY and CDR2 is SYGVKD.

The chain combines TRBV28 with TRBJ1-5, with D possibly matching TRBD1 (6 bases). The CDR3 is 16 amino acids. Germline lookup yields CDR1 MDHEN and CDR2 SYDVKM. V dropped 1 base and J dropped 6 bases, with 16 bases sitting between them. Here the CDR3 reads CASSLLGPGAGQPQHF. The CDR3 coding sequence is TGTGCCAGCAGTTTATTAGGGCCAGGGGCGGGTCAGCCCCAGCATTTT. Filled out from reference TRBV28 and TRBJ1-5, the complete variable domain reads DVKVTQSSRYLVKRTGEKVFLECVQDMDHENMFWYRQDPGLGLRLIYFSYDVKMKEKGDIPEGYSVSREKKERFSLILESASTNQTSMYLCASSLLGPGAGQPQHFGDGTRLSIL.

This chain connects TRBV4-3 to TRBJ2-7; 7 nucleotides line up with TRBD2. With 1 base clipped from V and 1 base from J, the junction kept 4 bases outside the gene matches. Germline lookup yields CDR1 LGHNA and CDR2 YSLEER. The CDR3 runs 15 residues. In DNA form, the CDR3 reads TGCGCCAGCAGCCAAGGAGGCGGGGGATCCTACGAGCAGTACTTC. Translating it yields CASSQGGGGSYEQYF.

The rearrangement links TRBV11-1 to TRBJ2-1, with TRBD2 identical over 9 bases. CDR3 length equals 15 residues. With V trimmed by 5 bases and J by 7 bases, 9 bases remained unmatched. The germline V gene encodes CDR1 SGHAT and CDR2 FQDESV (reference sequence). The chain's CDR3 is CASSPGTSWENEQFF. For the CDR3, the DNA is TGTGCCAGCAGCCCCGGGACTAGCTGGGAGAATGAGCAGTTCTTC.

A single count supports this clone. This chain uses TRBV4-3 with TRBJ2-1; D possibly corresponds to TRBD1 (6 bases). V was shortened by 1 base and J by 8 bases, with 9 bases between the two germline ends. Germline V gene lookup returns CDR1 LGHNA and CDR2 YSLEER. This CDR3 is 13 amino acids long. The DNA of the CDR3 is TGCGCCAGCAGCCAAGGTCCAGGGGATGAGCAGTTCTTC. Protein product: CASSQGPGDEQFF.

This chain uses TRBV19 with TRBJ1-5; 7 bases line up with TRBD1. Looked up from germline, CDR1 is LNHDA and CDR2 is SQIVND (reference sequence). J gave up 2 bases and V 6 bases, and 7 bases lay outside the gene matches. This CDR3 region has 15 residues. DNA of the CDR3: TGTGCCAGTAGGACAGGGTGGAGAGGCAATCAGCCCCAGCATTTT. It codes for CASRTGWRGNQPQHF.